This T cell receptor (beta chain) was captured in a study of OX40 agonist ivuxolimab in advanced cancers. Remarks on this clone: Its matching antigen is unknown.

Findings and caveats of the study: No antigen was identified for the clonally expanded peripheral T cells. CD4+ and CD8+ blood T cells expanded clonally by week 6 at 0.1 to 3.0 mg/kg.

The table came from immunoSEQ multiplex PCR; TCRdb's copy has only in-frame clones and leaves some out. The sample includes 100,000 or so clones, around 93% of them seen just once. The germline gives CDR1 SGHNT, CDR2 YYREEE (reference sequence). The V end was cut by 4 bases, the J end by 5 bases, with 13 bases between. The CDR3 sequence is 14 residues long. The source material was CD4+ or CD8+ T cells sorted from blood, sampled in a trial of the OX40 agonist ivuxolimab. The chain combines TRBV5-4 with TRBJ2-1, with D tentatively TRBD1 (6 bases). This TCR was sampled from an adult with an advanced solid tumor such as melanoma, head and neck, liver or kidney cancer. CDR3 in DNA: TGTGCCAGCAGCCCGCCACAGGGTCACAATGAGCAGTTCTTC. Amino acid sequence: CASSPPQGHNEQFF.